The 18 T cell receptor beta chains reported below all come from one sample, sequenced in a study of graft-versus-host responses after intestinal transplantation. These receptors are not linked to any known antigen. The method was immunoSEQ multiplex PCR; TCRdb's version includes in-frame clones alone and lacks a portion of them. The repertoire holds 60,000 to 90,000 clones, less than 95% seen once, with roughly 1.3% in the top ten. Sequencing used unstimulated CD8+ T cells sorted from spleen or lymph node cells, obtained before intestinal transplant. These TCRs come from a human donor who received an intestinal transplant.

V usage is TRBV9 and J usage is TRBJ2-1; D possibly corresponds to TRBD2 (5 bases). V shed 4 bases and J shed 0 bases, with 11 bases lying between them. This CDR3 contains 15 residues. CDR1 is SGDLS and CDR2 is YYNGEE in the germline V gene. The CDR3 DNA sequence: TGTGCCAGCAGCTTAAACGGGAACTCCTACAATGAGCAGTTCTTC. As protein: CASSLNGNSYNEQFF.

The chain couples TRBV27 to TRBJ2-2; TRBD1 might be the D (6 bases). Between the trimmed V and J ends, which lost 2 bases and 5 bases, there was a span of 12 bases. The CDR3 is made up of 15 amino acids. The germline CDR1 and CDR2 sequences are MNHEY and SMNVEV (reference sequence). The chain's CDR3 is CASSLSQGMTGELFF. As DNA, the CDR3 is TGTGCCAGCAGTTTAAGTCAGGGGATGACCGGGGAGCTGTTTTTT.

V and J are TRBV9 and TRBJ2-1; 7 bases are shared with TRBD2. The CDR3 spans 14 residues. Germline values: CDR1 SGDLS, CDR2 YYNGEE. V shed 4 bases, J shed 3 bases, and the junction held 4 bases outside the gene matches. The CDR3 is CASSKSGDYNEQFF. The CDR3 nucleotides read TGTGCCAGCAGCAAAAGCGGGGACTACAATGAGCAGTTCTTC.

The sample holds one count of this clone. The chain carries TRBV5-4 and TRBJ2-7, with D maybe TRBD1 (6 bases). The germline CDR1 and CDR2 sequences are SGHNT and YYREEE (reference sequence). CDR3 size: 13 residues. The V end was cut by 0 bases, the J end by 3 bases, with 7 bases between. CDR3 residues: CASSLDRDYEQYF. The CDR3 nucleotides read TGTGCCAGCAGCTTGGACAGGGACTACGAGCAGTACTTC.

This CDR3 is CASGLDLYEQYF. The DNA for the CDR3 is TGTGCTAGTGGTTTGGACCTATACGAGCAGTACTTC. The V and J genes are TRBV12-5 and TRBJ2-7, with unresolved D. Germline assignment: CDR1 LGHNT and CDR2 FRNRAP. Trimming cost V 1 base and J 4 bases, with 5 bases left between them. The CDR3 runs to 12 residues.

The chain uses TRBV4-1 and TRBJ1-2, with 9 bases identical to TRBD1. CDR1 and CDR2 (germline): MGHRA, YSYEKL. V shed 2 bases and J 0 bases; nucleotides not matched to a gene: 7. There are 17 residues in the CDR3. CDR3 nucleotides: TGCGCCAGCAGCCAACCGGGACAGGGACCTTCTAACTATGGCTACACCTTC. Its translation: CASSQPGQGPSNYGYTF.

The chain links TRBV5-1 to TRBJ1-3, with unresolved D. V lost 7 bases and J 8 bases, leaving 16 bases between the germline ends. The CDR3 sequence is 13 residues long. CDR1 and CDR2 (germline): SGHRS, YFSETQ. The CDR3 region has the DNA TGCGCCAGCCAGGATACGGCCGGTGACACCATATATTTT. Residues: CASQDTAGDTIYF.

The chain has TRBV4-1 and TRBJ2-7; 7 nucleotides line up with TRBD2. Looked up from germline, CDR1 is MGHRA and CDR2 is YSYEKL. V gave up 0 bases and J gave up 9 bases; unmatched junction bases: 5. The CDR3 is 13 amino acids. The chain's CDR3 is CASSQDGGVWQYF. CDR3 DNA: TGCGCCAGCAGCCAAGATGGGGGGGTCTGGCAGTACTTC.

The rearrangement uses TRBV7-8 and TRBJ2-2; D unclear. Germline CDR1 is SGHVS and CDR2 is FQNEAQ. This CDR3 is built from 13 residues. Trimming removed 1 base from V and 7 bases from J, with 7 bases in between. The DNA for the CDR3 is TGTGCCAGCAGCTTAGTACCCGGCGGGGAGCTGTTTTTT. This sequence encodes CASSLVPGGELFF. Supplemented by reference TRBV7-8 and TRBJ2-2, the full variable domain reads GAGVSQSPRYKVAKRGQDVALRCDPISGHVSLFWYQQALGQGPEFLTYFQNEAQLDKSGLPSDRFFAERPEGSVSTLKIQRTQQEDSAVYLCASSLVPGGELFFGEGSRLTVL.

CDR3 sequence: CASTTGGQPQHF. CDR3 coding DNA: TGTGCCAGCACCACAGGGGGGCAGCCCCAGCATTTT. The chain links TRBV7-9 to TRBJ1-5; TRBD1 matches 8 bases. The CDR3 is 12 residues long. V lost 7 bases and J lost 7; bases outside the gene matches: 3. CDR1 is SEHNR, CDR2 FQNEAQ, per germline (reference sequence).

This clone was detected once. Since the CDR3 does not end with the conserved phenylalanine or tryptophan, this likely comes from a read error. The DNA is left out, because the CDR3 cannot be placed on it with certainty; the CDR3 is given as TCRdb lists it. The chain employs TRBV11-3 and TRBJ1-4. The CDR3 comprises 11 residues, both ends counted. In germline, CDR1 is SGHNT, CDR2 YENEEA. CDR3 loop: CASSHRDGRHL.

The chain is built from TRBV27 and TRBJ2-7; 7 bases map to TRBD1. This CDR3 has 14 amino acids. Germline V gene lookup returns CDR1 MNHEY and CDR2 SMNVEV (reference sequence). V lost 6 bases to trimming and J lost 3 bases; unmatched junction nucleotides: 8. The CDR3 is CASSPGQERYEQYF. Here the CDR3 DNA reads TGTGCCAGCAGCCCTGGACAGGAGCGCTACGAGCAGTACTTC.

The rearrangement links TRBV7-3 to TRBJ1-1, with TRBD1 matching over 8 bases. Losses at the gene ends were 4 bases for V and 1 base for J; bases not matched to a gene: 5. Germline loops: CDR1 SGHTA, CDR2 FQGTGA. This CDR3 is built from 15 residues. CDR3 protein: CASSSSGTGNTEAFF. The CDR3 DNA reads TGTGCCAGCAGCTCATCCGGGACAGGGAACACTGAAGCTTTCTTT.

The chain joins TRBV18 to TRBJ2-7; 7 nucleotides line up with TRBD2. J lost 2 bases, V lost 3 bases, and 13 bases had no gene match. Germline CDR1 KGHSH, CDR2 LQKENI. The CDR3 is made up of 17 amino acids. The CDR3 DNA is TGTGCCAGCTCACCGGGGAGCGGGGAGTATCTACCCTACGAGCAGTACTTC. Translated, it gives CASSPGSGEYLPYEQYF.

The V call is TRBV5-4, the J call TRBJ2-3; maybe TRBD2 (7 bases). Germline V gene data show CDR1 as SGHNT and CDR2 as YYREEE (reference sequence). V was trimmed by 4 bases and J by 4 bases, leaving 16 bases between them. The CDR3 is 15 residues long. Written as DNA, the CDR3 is TGTGCCAGCAGCAGGCGGGGGCTAATTTCAGATACGCAGTATTTT. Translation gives CASSRRGLISDTQYF.

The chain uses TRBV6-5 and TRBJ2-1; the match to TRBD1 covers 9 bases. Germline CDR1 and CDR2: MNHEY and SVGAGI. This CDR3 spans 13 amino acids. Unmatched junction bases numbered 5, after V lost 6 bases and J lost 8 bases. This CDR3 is CASRPQGAHEQFF. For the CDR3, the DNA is TGTGCCAGCAGGCCACAGGGGGCACATGAGCAGTTCTTC.

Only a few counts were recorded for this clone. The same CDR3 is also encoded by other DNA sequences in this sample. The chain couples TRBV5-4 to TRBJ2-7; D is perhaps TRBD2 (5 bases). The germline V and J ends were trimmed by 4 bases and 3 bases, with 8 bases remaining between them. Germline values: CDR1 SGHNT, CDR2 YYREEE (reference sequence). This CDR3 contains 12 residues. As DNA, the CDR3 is TGTGCCAGCAGCCTCGGACTCTACGAGCAGTACTTC. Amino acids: CASSLGLYEQYF.

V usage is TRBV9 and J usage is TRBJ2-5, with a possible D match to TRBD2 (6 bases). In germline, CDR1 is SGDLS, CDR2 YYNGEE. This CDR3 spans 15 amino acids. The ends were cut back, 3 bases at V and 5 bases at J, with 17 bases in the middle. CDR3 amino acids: CASSAPGTEVETQYF. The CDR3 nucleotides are TGTGCCAGCAGCGCCCCCGGGACTGAAGTCGAGACCCAGTACTTC.